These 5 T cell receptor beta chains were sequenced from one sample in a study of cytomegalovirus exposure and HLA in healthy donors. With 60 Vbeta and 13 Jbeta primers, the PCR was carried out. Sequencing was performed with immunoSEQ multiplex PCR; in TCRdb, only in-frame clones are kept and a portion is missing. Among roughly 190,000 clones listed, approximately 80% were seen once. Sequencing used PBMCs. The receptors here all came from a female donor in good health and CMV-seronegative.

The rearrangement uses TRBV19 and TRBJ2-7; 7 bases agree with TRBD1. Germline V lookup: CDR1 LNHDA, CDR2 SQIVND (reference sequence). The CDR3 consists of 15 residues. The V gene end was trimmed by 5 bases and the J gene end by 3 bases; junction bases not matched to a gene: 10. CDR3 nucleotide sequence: TGTGCCAGTAGTGCACCGGGACAGAGACTCTACGAGCAGTACTTC. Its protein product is CASSAPGQRLYEQYF.

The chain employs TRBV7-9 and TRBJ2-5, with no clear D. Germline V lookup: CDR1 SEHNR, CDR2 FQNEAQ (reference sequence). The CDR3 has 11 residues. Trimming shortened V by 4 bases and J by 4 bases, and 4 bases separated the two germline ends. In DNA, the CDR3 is TGTGCCAGCAGCTCCCGAGAGACCCAGTACTTC. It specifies CASSSRETQYF. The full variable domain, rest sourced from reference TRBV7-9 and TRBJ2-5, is DTGVSQNPRHKITKRGQNVTFRCDPISEHNRLYWYRQTLGQGPEFLTYFQNEAQLEKSRLLSDRFSAERPKGSFSTLEIQRTEQGDSAMYLCASSSRETQYFGPGTRLLVL.

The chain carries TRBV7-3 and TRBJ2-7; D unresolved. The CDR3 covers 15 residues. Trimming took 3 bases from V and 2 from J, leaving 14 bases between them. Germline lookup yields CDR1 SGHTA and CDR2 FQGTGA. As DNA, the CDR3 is TGTGCCAGCAGCTTTTGGAGAGCAGAGACCTACGAGCAGTACTTC. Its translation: CASSFWRAETYEQYF.

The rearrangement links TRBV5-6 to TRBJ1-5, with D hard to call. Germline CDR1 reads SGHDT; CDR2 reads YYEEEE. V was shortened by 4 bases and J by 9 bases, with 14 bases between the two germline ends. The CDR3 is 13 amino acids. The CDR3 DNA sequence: TGTGCCAGCAGCGTGGACCGGGAGAGGCCCCAGCATTTT. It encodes CASSVDRERPQHF. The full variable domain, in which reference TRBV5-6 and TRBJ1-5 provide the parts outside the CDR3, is DAGVTQSPTHLIKTRGQQVTLRCSPKSGHDTVSWYQQALGQGPQFIFQYYEEEERQRGNFPDRFSGHQFPNYSSELNVNALLLGDSALYLCASSVDRERPQHFGDGTRLSIL.

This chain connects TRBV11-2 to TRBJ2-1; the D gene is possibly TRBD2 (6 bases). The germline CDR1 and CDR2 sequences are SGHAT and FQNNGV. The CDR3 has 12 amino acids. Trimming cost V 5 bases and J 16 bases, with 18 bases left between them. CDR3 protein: CASSAGPGIYFF. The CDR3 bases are TGTGCCAGCAGCGCGGGGCCAGGGATTTATTTCTTC. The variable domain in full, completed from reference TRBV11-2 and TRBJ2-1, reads EAGVAQSPRYKIIEKRQSVAFWCNPISGHATLYWYQQILGQGPKLLIQFQNNGVVDDSQLPKDRFSAERLKGVDSTLKIQPAKLEDSAVYLCASSAGPGIYFFGPGTRLTVL.